Listed below are T cell receptor beta chains from one sample, sequenced in a study of blood T cell repertoires in COVID-19. The repertoire was sequenced with immunoSEQ multiplex PCR; TCRdb's copy has only in-frame clones and lacks some. This table has about 140,000 clones, roughly 88% appearing once. The sample consisted of peripheral blood. The receptors come from a woman in her sixties with acute or convalescent COVID-19. Both conserved end residues are part of each CDR3. D genes are given only for firm matches. Some rows mark clone size as missing; the rest say once, few, many or name a class of expanded clone.

j_call	clone_size	cdr3_length	d_call	v_call	cdr3_nt	cdr3_aa
TRBJ2-7	.	15	.	TRBV14	TGTGCCAGCAGCCAATTGGACAGCCTGGCCTACGAGCAGTACTTC	CASSQLDSLAYEQYF
TRBJ1-2	once	16	.	TRBV5-1	TGCGCCAGCAGCTATTCCTTGGGTGGGAGTCTCGGTGCCTACACCTTC	CASSYSLGGSLGAYTF
TRBJ2-1	.	14	.	TRBV9	TGTGCCAGCAGCGTAGAACTTTACTACAATGAGCAGTTCTTC	CASSVELYYNEQFF
TRBJ1-1	.	14	TRBD1	TRBV6-6	TGTGCCAGCGAACTGACAGGGCGGAACACTGAAGCTTTCTTT	CASELTGRNTEAFF
TRBJ2-1	.	15	TRBD2	TRBV2	TGTGCCAGCAGTGAAGCTCTAGCGGGGAGGAATGAGCAGTTCTTC	CASSEALAGRNEQFF
TRBJ2-1	.	16	TRBD2	TRBV4-2	TGTGCCAGCAGCCAAGACCTCGGGACTAGCTACAATGAGCAGTTCTTC	CASSQDLGTSYNEQFF
TRBJ1-2	once	14	TRBD1	TRBV28	TGTGCCAGCAGTCCTTTCCGACAGGGTAATGGCTACACCTTC	CASSPFRQGNGYTF
TRBJ2-5	.	18	TRBD2	TRBV10-3	TGTGCCATCAGTGCGCGACTAGCGGGGGAGACGGATAAAGAGACCCAGTACTTC	CAISARLAGETDKETQYF
TRBJ2-2	.	14	.	TRBV7-2	TGTGCCAGCAGCCAACAGGGTGTCACCGGGGAGCTGTTTTTT	CASSQQGVTGELFF
TRBJ2-7	.	14	.	TRBV28	TGTGCCAGCCGGACTTACAGTGGAGCCTACGAGCAGTACTTC	CASRTYSGAYEQYF
TRBJ2-7	.	14	.	TRBV9	TGTGCCAGCAGCACCGGGGGGCCAGCCTACGAGCAGTACTTC	CASSTGGPAYEQYF
TRBJ2-7	.	15	TRBD1	TRBV6-5	TGTGCCAGCAGTCTCGAAGGGACAGGGGCCTACGAGCAGTACTTC	CASSLEGTGAYEQYF
TRBJ2-1	.	13	TRBD2	TRBV24-1	TGTGCCACCATGGGTAGCGGGGCCCATGAGCAGTTCTTC	CATMGSGAHEQFF
TRBJ2-7	.	16	TRBD1	TRBV6-2/TRBV6-3	TGTGCCAGCAGTTACTCGACTGAAACAGGGGACTACGAGCAGTACTTC	CASSYSTETGDYEQYF
TRBJ2-7	once	14	TRBD2	TRBV10-3	TGTGCCATCAGTGACCTCGCGCCGGGGGGCGAGCAGTACTTC	CAISDLAPGGEQYF
TRBJ2-3	.	15	TRBD2	TRBV5-1	TGCGCCAGCAGCTTGGAAGCGGGACCCACAGATACGCAGTATTTT	CASSLEAGPTDTQYF
TRBJ1-1	few	14	.	TRBV18	TGTGCCAGCTCACCAGCGCGGGAGAACACTGAAGCTTTCTTT	CASSPARENTEAFF
TRBJ1-6	.	15	TRBD1	TRBV27	TGTGCCAGCAAGACGGGACAGTCCTATAATTCACCCCTCCACTTT	CASKTGQSYNSPLHF
TRBJ1-2	.	14	.	TRBV2	TGTGCCAGCAGTGGACAACAGGGTATCTATGGCTACACCTTC	CASSGQQGIYGYTF
TRBJ2-5	.	16	.	TRBV6-5	TGTGCCAGCAGTTACTCTGAGGCGGTGTCCCAAGAGACCCAGTACTTC	CASSYSEAVSQETQYF
TRBJ1-5	.	13	.	TRBV28	TGTGCCAGCAGTTTTTCTGGCAATCAGCCCCAGCATTTT	CASSFSGNQPQHF
TRBJ1-6	once	14	.	TRBV28	TGTGCCAGCAGTTGGACAGAATATAATTCACCCCTCCACTTT	CASSWTEYNSPLHF
TRBJ1-3	.	15	TRBD1	TRBV6-5	TGTGCCAGCAGTTCCGACAGGGATCGCGGAAACACCATATATTTT	CASSSDRDRGNTIYF